This T cell receptor gamma chain came from a study of Vγ9Vδ2 T cells in congenital toxoplasmosis (dated by TCRdb to 2020 to 2022). For the wider study: Congenital toxoplasmosis was diagnosed using IgG, IgM and IgA serology, Western blot and an in-house interferon-gamma release assay. Gamma and delta chain CDR3 repertoires of sorted blood gammadelta T cells were compared between congenitally T. gondii-infected and uninfected infants. Sequencing of the repertoires was done on samples from infants at two time points: 2 months after birth and 1 year of age. TCR sequencing covered about 5 infected and about 10 uninfected infants at 2 months, plus 3 infected and 4 uninfected infants at 1 year.

What the authors observed across the whole study: Repertoire differences between infected and uninfected infants were less clearly seen at 1 year of age than at 2 months. Two months was the earliest age with enough suitable sample material for TCR repertoire analysis, so newborn repertoires were not sequenced. In 2-month-old infants, germline-encoded fetal-type TRDV2 CDR3 sequences seemed to be more common in infected than in uninfected infants, which suggests a footprint of in utero expansion. A public TRGV9 clonotype was highly prevalent in both infected and uninfected infants. Compared with uninfected infants, infected infants at 2 months appeared to have fewer N additions in their TRGV9 and TRDV2 CDR3s, and this was especially true for TRDV2-TRDJ1 sequences.

Template-switch reverse transcription with SuperScript II was used to generate cDNA, with TRGC- and TRDC-specific primers combined in a single tube. The TRGC primer was designed so that it would bind both of the constant genes TRGC1 and TRGC2. The KAPA Real-Time Library Amplification Kit was used for TRG and TRD amplification, and AMPure XP bead purification was performed between steps. Illumina sequencing adapters were added by index PCR using the Nextera XT Index Kit. Sequencing of TRG and TRD amplicons was performed on an Illumina MiSeq with the V2 300 kit, and 150 bp paired-end reads were generated. On the authors' methods: Before any further analysis, FastQC version 0.11.8 was used to assess read quality. Reads were aligned to GenBank TRG or TRD reference genes, and CDR3 sequences were built with MiXCR version 3.0.3. Default MiXCR settings were used, apart from assembling TRDD gene segments from 3 instead of 5 consecutive nucleotides. N additions, CDR3 length, J segment length and clonotype sharing between samples were calculated with VDJtools version 1.2.1. CDR3 sequences that were out of frame or contained stop codons were removed from the analysis. Infant repertoires were compared for overlap with previously published fetal, cord blood and adult blood Vgamma9Vdelta2 repertoires. Identical DNA sequences were merged into single rows after TCRdb reprocessed the public reads with CATT. The authors' filters were not applied to this entry. The sample data list over a hundred gamma-chain clones, and less than 0.85% of these were observed just once. The ten largest clonotypes hold 60% to 75% of the sample.

The same treatment, using spiramycin and/or pyrimethamine plus sulfadiazine plus folinic acid, was given to mothers of both infected and uninfected infants. Every infant, whether infected or uninfected, was delivered at term, after more than 37 weeks of gestation. Roughly 0.96 mL of blood was used to isolate PBMCs by Lymphoprep gradient centrifugation, after which the PBMCs were cryopreserved in liquid nitrogen and shipped to Belgium. After thawing, the PBMCs were labeled with Zombie NIR viability dye and stained with antibodies against CD3, TCR gammadelta, Vgamma9 and Vdelta2. CD3+ TCRgammadelta+ T cells were sorted on a FACSAria III with a mean purity of roughly 98%. The RNeasy Micro Kit was used to isolate RNA from approximately 9,600 sorted gammadelta T cells per sample. Each infant was born to a mother who had been enrolled with a primary T. gondii infection during pregnancy. Infant peripheral blood was collected at an outpatient microbiology and virology center in Pavia, Italy.

This clone was counted between two and nine times. The antigen it recognizes is unknown. This DNA's translation and the protein TCRdb lists, from a much larger clone, do not match at residue 6, likely due to a read error; the protein shown is translated from the DNA. Germline trimming amounts to 1 base on V and 5 bases on J, with 8 as the count of junction bases outside the gene matches. CDR1 and CDR2 are read off the germline V gene as VINAFY and YDVSNSKD. The cysteine opens and the phenylalanine closes a CDR3 of 14 amino acids. Only the CDR3 part of the read is kept: 42 bases, read in frame from the first base.

The receptor was derived from a child under 10 years old born to a mother with Toxoplasma gondii infection during pregnancy, either congenitally infected or uninfected (not recorded which). Recombination linked TRGV5 to TRGJ1 or TRGJ2. The sample was gamma-delta T cells from blood. The encoded CDR3 is CATWDSPSDYKKLF. The DNA sequence follows: TGTGCCACCTGGGACAGTCCCTCCGATTATAAGAAACTCTTT.